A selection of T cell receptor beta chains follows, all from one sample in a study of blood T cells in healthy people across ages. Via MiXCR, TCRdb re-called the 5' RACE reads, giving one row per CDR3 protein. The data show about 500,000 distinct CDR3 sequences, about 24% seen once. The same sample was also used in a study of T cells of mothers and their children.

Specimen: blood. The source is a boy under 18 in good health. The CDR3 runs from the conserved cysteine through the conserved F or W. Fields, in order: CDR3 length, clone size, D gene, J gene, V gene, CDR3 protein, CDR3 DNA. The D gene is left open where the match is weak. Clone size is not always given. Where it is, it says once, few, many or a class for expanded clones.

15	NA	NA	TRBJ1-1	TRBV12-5	CASGLYGGIDTEVFF	TGTGCTAGTGGTTTGTACGGGGGTATCGACACTGAAGTTTTCTTT
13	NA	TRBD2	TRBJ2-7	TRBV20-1	CSAKGGGSYEQYF	TGCAGTGCTAAGGGCGGGGGCTCCTACGAGCAGTACTTC
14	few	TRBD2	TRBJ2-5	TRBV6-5	CASNQPGGGETQYF	TGTGCCAGCAACCAACCTGGGGGAGGGGAGACCCAGTACTTC
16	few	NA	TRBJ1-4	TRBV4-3	CASSLSGATANEKLFF	TGCGCCAGCAGCCTGTCGGGGGCCACGGCTAATGAAAAACTGTTTTTT
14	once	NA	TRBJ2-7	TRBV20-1	CSARSLGASYEQYF	TGCAGTGCTAGGTCCTTAGGGGCTTCCTACGAGCAGTACTTC
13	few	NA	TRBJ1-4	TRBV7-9	CASIGATNEKLFF	TGTGCCAGCATCGGTGCAACTAATGAAAAACTGTTTTTT
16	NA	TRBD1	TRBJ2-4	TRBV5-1	CASRQLAGTGADIQYF	TGCGCCAGCAGACAATTGGCCGGGACAGGGGCTGACATTCAGTACTTC
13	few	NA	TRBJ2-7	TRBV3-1	CASSQGRVGEQYF	TGTGCCAGCAGCCAAGGTCGAGTCGGCGAGCAGTACTTC
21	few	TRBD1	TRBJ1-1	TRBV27	CASSSGQGHTRRSGMNTEAFF	TGTGCCAGCAGTTCGGGACAGGGGCATACTAGAAGATCCGGGATGAACACTGAAGCTTTCTTT
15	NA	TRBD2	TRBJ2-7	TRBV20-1	CSARDSEGLYYEQYF	TGCAGTGCTAGAGATTCGGAGGGACTATACTACGAGCAGTACTTC
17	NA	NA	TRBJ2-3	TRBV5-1	CASSLLGTGSSTDTQYF	TGCGCCAGCAGCTTGTTAGGTACAGGGAGTAGCACAGATACGCAGTATTTT
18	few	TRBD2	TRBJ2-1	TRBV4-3	CASSQGAPGTSGGLGQFF	TGCGCCAGCAGCCAAGGGGCCCCCGGGACTAGCGGAGGACTAGGGCAGTTCTTC
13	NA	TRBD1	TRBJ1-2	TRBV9	CASSTDRGFGYTF	TGTGCCAGCAGCACGGACAGGGGGTTTGGCTACACCTTC
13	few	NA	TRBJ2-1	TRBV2	CAITPRGVREQFF	TGTGCCATCACTCCCCGGGGAGTTCGTGAGCAGTTCTTC
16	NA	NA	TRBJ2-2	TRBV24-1	CATSDAGAPNTGELFF	TGTGCCACCAGTGATGCAGGGGCCCCGAACACCGGGGAGCTGTTTTTT
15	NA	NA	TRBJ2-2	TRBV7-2	CASSPLVANTGELFF	TGTGCCAGCAGCCCCCTCGTTGCGAACACCGGGGAGCTGTTTTTT
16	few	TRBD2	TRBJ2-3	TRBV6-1	CASSPGASGPSGTQYF	TGTGCCAGCAGTCCTGGGGCTAGCGGGCCGTCGGGTACGCAGTATTTT
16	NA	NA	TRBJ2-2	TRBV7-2	CASSPSPGGPTGELFF	TGTGCCAGCAGCCCTTCGCCGGGGGGCCCCACCGGGGAGCTGTTTTTT
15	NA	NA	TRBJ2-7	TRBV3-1	CASSGKDLQWGEQYF	TGTGCCAGCAGTGGTAAGGACCTTCAGTGGGGCGAGCAGTACTTC
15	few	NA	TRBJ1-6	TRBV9	CASSAGDRRNSPLHF	TGTGCCAGCAGCGCCGGGGACCGCCGGAATTCACCCCTCCACTTT
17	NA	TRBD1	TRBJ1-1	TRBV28	CASSFGVRDSTYTEAFF	TGTGCCAGCAGCTTCGGTGTACGGGACAGCACATACACTGAAGCTTTCTTT
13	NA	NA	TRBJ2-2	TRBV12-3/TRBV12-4	CASSFWGAGELFF	TGTGCCAGCAGTTTTTGGGGGGCCGGGGAGCTGTTTTTT
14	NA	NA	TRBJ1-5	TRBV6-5	CVSSYSGGRGPQHF	TGTGTCAGCAGTTACTCGGGGGGCCGGGGGCCCCAGCATTTT
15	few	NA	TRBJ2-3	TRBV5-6	CASSLDSEGTDTQYF	TGTGCCAGCAGCTTGGATAGCGAGGGCACAGATACGCAGTATTTT
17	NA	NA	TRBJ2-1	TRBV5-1	CASSSEGSGEPYNEQFF	TGCGCCAGCAGCTCGGAGGGGTCGGGGGAGCCCTACAATGAGCAGTTCTTC
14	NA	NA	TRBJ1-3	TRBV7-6	CASSPEGAGNTIYF	TGTGCCAGCAGCCCCGAAGGGGCTGGAAACACCATATATTTT
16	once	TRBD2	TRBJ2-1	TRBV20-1	CSARELEGTSVNEQFF	TGCAGTGCTAGAGAGTTGGAGGGGACTAGCGTCAATGAGCAGTTCTTC
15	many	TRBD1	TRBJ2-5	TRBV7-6	CASSLVDRGKETQYF	TGTGCCAGCAGCTTAGTTGACAGGGGCAAAGAGACCCAGTACTTC
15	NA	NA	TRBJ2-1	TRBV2	CASSEAHQTSLVQFF	TGTGCCAGCAGTGAAGCCCATCAGACTAGTCTAGTGCAGTTCTTC
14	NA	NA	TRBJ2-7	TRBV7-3	CASSSGLRSYEQYF	TGTGCCAGCAGCTCGGGACTTAGATCCTACGAGCAGTACTTC
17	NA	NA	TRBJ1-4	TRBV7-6	CASSRRPVTSPNEKLFF	TGTGCCAGCAGCCGGAGGCCAGTAACCTCGCCGAATGAAAAACTGTTTTTT